One sample yielded the 3 T cell receptor beta chains listed below, sequenced in a study of CD8 T cells in ankylosing spondylitis. TCRdb called the 5' RACE reads again in MiXCR, with one record for every CDR3 protein. The table has roughly 280,000 distinct CDR3 sequences, around 18% seen once; the top ten hold 7.8%. The sequenced material came from blood, either unsorted or a sorted T cell fraction (not recorded which). The receptors were sampled from a male donor with ankylosing spondylitis or in good health (not recorded which).

The V gene is TRBV12-3 or TRBV12-4, the J gene TRBJ1-1; tentatively, D is TRBD1 (5 bases). Trimming took 6 bases from V and 3 from J, leaving 14 bases between them. The CDR3 has 14 amino acids. CDR3 protein: CASSPAGGDTEAFF. The CDR3 DNA follows: TGTGCCAGCAGCCCCGCCGGGGGAGACACTGAAGCTTTCTTT.

V usage is TRBV2 and J usage is TRBJ1-1; D might be TRBD1 (6 bases). Germline CDR1 SNHLY, CDR2 FYNNEI. V was clipped by 1 base and J by 4 bases, with 16 bases between them. This CDR3 region has 16 residues. The CDR3 DNA reads TGTGCCAGCAGTGAAGAGGGGGGGGGCGAGGGCACTGAAGCTTTCTTT. Translated: CASSEEGGGEGTEAFF.

This chain joins TRBV3-1 and TRBJ2-5; D perhaps matches TRBD2 (5 bases). V dropped 2 bases and J dropped 7 bases, with 14 bases sitting between them. The CDR3 length is 14 residues. Germline V gene lookup returns CDR1 LGHDT and CDR2 YNNKEL (reference sequence). The CDR3 nucleotides are TGTGCCAGCAGCCAACAGGAGGACGGTGGGACCCAGTACTTC. Its translation is CASSQQEDGGTQYF.